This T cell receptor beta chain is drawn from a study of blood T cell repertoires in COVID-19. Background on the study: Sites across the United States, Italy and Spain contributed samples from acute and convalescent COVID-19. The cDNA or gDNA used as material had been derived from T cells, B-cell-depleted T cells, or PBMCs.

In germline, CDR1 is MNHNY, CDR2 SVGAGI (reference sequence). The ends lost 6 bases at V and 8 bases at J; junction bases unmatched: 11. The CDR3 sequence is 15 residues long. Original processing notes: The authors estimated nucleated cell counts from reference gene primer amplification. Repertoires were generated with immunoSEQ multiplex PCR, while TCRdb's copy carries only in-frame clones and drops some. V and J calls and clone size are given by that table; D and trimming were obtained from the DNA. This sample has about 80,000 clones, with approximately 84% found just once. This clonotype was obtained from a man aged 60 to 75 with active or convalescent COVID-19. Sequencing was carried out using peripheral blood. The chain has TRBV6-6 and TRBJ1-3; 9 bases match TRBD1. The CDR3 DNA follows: TGTGCCAGCAGCCCGAAGGACAGGGGTCAATACACCATATATTTT. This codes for CASSPKDRGQYTIYF.